This T cell receptor (beta chain) was found in a study of cytomegalovirus exposure and HLA in healthy donors. Between the trimmed V and J ends, which lost 1 base and 4 bases, there was a span of 19 bases. Germline values: CDR1 MGHDK, CDR2 SYGVNS. The CDR3 totals 17 residues. To note about this clone: Its target is not known.

General observations from the study: Later, an analysis found that TCR clusters from the first cohort tended to co-occur in the 90 to 150 validation repertoires. It was reportedly the case that the classifier diagnosed cytomegalovirus status with high specificity and sensitivity.

Measured with immunoSEQ multiplex PCR; TCRdb has only the in-frame clones, and not every one. The sample lists around 300,000 clones; 65% to 90% were seen once. The clonotype was recovered from a woman aged 18-30 years in good health and CMV-seronegative. The chain recombines TRBV25-1 with TRBJ1-1; a possible D gene is TRBD1 (5 bases). The sequenced sample was PBMCs. CDR3 region: CASSEFTGYGEGTEAFF. The CDR3, as DNA: TGTGCCAGCAGTGAATTCACAGGCTATGGGGAGGGCACTGAAGCTTTCTTT.